This passage covers 14 T cell receptor beta chains from one sample sequenced in a study of cytomegalovirus exposure and HLA in healthy donors. The PCR was carried out with 60 Vbeta primers and 13 Jbeta primers. Clones were read by immunoSEQ multiplex PCR, and TCRdb kept only the in-frame ones, dropping some. This table holds 150,000 to 200,000 clones, around 80% found once. The material sequenced was PBMCs. These receptors were collected from a man between 40 and 49 years old in good health and CMV-seronegative.

The CDR3 reads CASSLRTGGNTGELFF. The CDR3 nucleotides read TGTGCCAGCAGCTTACGGACAGGGGGCAACACCGGGGAGCTGTTTTTT. This chain joins TRBV5-4 and TRBJ2-2; 11 nucleotides agree with TRBD1. The junction had 2 bases not matched to a gene; V was cut back by 2 bases and J by 2 bases. Germline V gives CDR1 SGHNT, CDR2 YYREEE (reference sequence). The CDR3 totals 16 residues.

The chain combines TRBV9 with TRBJ2-5, with 10 bases that match TRBD2. J was trimmed by 5 bases and V by 0 bases; bases with no gene match: 16. Germline V CDR1 and CDR2: SGDLS, YYNGEE. This CDR3 has 19 residues. This CDR3 reads CASSVVERGGPLAKETQYF. The CDR3 nucleotides read TGTGCCAGCAGCGTAGTAGAGCGGGGGGGCCCCCTTGCAAAGGAGACCCAGTACTTC.

CDR3 region: CASSLFLAGPYNEQFF. The CDR3 DNA sequence: TGTGCCAGCAGTTTATTCCTGGCGGGTCCCTACAATGAGCAGTTCTTC. The rearrangement uses TRBV27 and TRBJ2-1, with a possible D match to TRBD2 (5 bases). Trimming took off 1 base at V and 2 bases at J, with 12 bases between the two ends. CDR1 and CDR2 from the germline V gene are MNHEY and SMNVEV (reference sequence). This CDR3 spans 16 amino acids.

The rearrangement joins TRBV7-6 to TRBJ2-7; tentative D call: TRBD1 (6 bases). In germline, CDR1 is SGHVS, CDR2 FNYEAQ. This CDR3 has 15 residues. The germline V and J ends were trimmed by 4 bases and 0 bases, with 13 bases remaining between them. As DNA, the CDR3 is TGTGCCAGCAGCTCAGTAGGGACACTCTCCTACGAGCAGTACTTC. Translating gives CASSSVGTLSYEQYF.

This chain joins TRBV25-1 and TRBJ1-1; D remains ambiguous. CDR3 length: 13 amino acids. Trimming removed 7 bases from V and 5 bases from J, with 14 bases in between. CDR1 is MGHDK and CDR2 is SYGVNS in the germline V gene. The chain's CDR3 is CASTPGGRTEAFF. CDR3 nucleotides: TGTGCCAGCACCCCTGGCGGGCGGACTGAAGCTTTCTTT.

The CDR3 region is CASSLGLASEQFF. As DNA, the CDR3 is TGTGCCAGCAGCCTGGGACTAGCCAGTGAGCAGTTCTTC. The rearrangement joins TRBV5-4 to TRBJ2-1; 9 bases are a match to TRBD2. Germline V gene data show CDR1 as SGHNT and CDR2 as YYREEE (reference sequence). This CDR3 region has 13 residues. J was trimmed by 9 bases and V by 4 bases; bases with no gene match: 5.

The chain couples TRBV7-3 to TRBJ2-3; 9 bases map to TRBD2. Trimming at V came to 2 bases and at J to 6 bases, leaving 6 bases not matched to a gene. The CDR3 sequence is 15 residues long. Germline V gene sequence: CDR1 SGHTA, CDR2 FQGTGA. For the CDR3, the DNA is TGTGCCAGCAGCTTATTAGCGGGAGTGTCTGATACGCAGTATTTT. Amino acids: CASSLLAGVSDTQYF. The full variable domain, in which reference TRBV7-3 and TRBJ2-3 provide the parts outside the CDR3, is GAGVSQTPSNKVTEKGKYVELRCDPISGHTALYWYRQSLGQGPEFLIYFQGTGAADDSGLPNDRFFAVRPEGSVSTLKIQRTERGDSAVYLCASSLLAGVSDTQYFGPGTRLTVL.

The chain has TRBV4-3 and TRBJ1-2; a weak D match, TRBD1 (5 bases). CDR3 length: 15 amino acids. The germline gives CDR1 LGHNA, CDR2 YSLEER. The V gene lost 0 bases and the J gene lost 4 bases, with 12 bases spanning the gap. The CDR3 here is CASSQDAGGTYGYTF. The CDR3 coding sequence is TGCGCCAGCAGCCAAGATGCGGGCGGGACCTATGGCTACACCTTC.

The V and J genes are TRBV2 and TRBJ1-2; D ambiguous. Germline V gives CDR1 SNHLY, CDR2 FYNNEI. This CDR3 has 13 amino acids. Trimming removed 4 bases at V and 5 bases at J, with 11 bases between. The CDR3, as DNA: TGTGCCAGCAGTGGCCAGCGTTCTTATGGCTACACCTTC. Its translation: CASSGQRSYGYTF.

The chain carries TRBV7-3 and TRBJ2-1, with D possibly being TRBD2 (6 bases). The CDR3 covers 16 residues. V lost 5 bases, J lost 7 bases, and 21 bases lay in between. Germline V lookup: CDR1 SGHTA, CDR2 FQGTGA. In DNA form, the CDR3 reads TGTGCCAGCAGCAAGGACGCTATCGGGAGAAGGAATGAGCAGTTCTTC. This translates into CASSKDAIGRRNEQFF.

The rearrangement uses TRBV30 and TRBJ2-3; a weak D match, TRBD2 (6 bases). V lost 0 bases, J lost 2 bases, and 9 bases lay in between. The germline CDR1 and CDR2 sequences are GTSNPN and SVGIG (reference sequence). This CDR3 comprises 14 residues. The CDR3 region is CAWSVRRDTDTQYF. CDR3 bases: TGTGCCTGGAGTGTACGGCGGGACACAGATACGCAGTATTTT.

This chain uses TRBV6-4 with TRBJ2-3; TRBD2 agrees at 10 bases. The CDR3 runs to 15 residues. The V gene end was trimmed by 6 bases and the J gene end by 6 bases; junction bases not matched to a gene: 9. Germline V gene lookup returns CDR1 MRHNA and CDR2 SNTAGT. The CDR3 sequence: CASSNTAGGTDTQYF. The DNA of the CDR3 is TGTGCCAGCAGCAATACAGCGGGGGGGACCGATACGCAGTATTTT.

The CDR3 DNA reads TGTGCCAGCAGAAGACAGGGCTCGAGCAATCAGCCCCAGCATTTT. This sequence encodes CASRRQGSSNQPQHF. The rearrangement uses TRBV6-5 and TRBJ1-5; 7 positions match TRBD1. Unmatched junction bases numbered 6, after V lost 6 bases and J lost 1 base. This CDR3 is built from 15 residues. CDR1 is MNHEY and CDR2 is SVGAGI in the germline V gene.

The chain recombines TRBV28 with TRBJ1-1; 8 bases map to TRBD1. The CDR3 spans 12 residues. With 8 bases clipped from V and 1 base from J, the junction kept 0 bases outside the gene matches. CDR1 MDHEN and CDR2 SYDVKM come from the germline V gene. CDR3 residues: CASDRGNTEAFF. DNA of the CDR3: TGTGCCAGCGACAGGGGGAACACTGAAGCTTTCTTT.